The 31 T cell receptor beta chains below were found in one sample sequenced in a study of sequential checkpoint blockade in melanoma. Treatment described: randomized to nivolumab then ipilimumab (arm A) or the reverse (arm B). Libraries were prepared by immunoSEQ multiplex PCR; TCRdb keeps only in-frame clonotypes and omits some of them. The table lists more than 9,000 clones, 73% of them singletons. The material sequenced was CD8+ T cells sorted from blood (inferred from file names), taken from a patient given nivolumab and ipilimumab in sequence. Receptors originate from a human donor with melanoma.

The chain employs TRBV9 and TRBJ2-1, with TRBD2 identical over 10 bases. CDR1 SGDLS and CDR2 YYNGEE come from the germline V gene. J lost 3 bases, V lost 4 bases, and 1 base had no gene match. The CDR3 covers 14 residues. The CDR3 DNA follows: TGTGCCAGCAGCCCTAGCGGGGGCTACAATGAGCAGTTCTTC. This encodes CASSPSGGYNEQFF.

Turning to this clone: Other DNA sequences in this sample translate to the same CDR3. This CDR3 is CATSRIRQGTDLYNSPLHF. In DNA form, the CDR3 reads TGTGCCACCAGCAGGATTCGTCAGGGGACGGACCTTTATAATTCACCCCTCCACTTT. The V and J genes are TRBV15 and TRBJ1-6, with D maybe TRBD1 (6 bases). The germline CDR1 and CDR2 sequences are LNHNV and YYDKDF (reference sequence). The CDR3 is 19 amino acids. Trimming shortened V by 3 bases and J by 4 bases, and 22 bases separated the two germline ends.

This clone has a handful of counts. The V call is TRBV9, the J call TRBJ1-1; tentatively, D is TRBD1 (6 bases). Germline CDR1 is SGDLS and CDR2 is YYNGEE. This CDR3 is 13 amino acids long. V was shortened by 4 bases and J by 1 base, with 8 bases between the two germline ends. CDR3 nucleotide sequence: TGTGCCAGCAGCCCGACAGGGAACACTGAAGCTTTCTTT. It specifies CASSPTGNTEAFF.

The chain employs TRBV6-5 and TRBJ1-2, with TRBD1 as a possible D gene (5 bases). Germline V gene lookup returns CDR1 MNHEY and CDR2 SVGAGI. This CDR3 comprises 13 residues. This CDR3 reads CAAAGGAGFGYTF. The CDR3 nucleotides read TGTGCGGCCGCTGGCGGGGCTGGCTTTGGCTACACCTTC.

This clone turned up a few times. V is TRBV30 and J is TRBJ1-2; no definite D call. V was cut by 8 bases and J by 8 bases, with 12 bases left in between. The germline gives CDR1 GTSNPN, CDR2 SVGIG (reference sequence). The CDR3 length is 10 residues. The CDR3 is CALRGGGYTF. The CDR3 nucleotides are TGTGCCCTCCGGGGAGGAGGCTACACCTTC.

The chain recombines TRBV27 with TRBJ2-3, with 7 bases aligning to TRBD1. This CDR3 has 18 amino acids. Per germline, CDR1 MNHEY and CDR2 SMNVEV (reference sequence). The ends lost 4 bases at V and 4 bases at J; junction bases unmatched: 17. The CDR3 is CASSSLETGVLAADTQYF. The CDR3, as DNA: TGTGCCAGCAGTTCGTTAGAAACAGGGGTTCTAGCCGCAGATACGCAGTATTTT.

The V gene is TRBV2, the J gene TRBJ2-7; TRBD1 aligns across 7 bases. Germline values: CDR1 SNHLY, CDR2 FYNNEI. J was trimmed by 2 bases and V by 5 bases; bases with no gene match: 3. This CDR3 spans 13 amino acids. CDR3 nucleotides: TGTGCCAGCAGTTGGGACAGTGCCTACGAGCAGTACTTC. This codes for CASSWDSAYEQYF.

The CDR3 DNA is TGTGCCAGCAGTGACCCCGCGGCCTGGAGCAATCAGCCCCAGCATTTT. Encoded protein: CASSDPAAWSNQPQHF. The chain uses TRBV6-1 and TRBJ1-5; D is uncertain. Germline CDR1 is MNHNS and CDR2 is SASEGT. The CDR3 consists of 16 residues. Deletions cut 3 bases from V and 1 base from J, with 13 bases between.

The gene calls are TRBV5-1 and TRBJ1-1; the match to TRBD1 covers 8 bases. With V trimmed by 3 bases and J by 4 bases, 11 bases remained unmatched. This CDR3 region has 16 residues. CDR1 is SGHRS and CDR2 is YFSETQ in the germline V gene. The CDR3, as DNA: TGCGCCAGCAGCTGGGAGCCTCAGGGGGCTGGCACTGAAGCTTTCTTT. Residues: CASSWEPQGAGTEAFF. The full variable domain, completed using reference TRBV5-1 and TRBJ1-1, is KAGVTQTPRYLIKTRGQQVTLSCSPISGHRSVSWYQQTPGQGLQFLFEYFSETQRNKGNFPGRFSGRQFSNSRSEMNVSTLELGDSALYLCASSWEPQGAGTEAFFGQGTRLTVV.

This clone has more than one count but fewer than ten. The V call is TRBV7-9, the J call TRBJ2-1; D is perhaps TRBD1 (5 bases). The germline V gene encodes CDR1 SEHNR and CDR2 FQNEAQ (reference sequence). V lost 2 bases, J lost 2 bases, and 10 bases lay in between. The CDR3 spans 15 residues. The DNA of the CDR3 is TGTGCCAGCAGCTTATTTGCAGGGACCTACAATGAGCAGTTCTTC. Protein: CASSLFAGTYNEQFF.

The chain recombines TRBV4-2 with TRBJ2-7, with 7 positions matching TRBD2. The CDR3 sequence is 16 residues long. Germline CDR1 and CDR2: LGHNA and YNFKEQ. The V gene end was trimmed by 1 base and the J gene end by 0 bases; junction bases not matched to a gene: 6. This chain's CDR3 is CASSQGSRDYSYEQYF. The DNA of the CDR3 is TGTGCCAGCAGCCAAGGTAGTAGGGACTACTCCTACGAGCAGTACTTC.

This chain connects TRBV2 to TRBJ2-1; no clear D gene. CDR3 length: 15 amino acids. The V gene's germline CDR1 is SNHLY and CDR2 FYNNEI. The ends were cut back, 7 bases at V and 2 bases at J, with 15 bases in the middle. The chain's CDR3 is CASKVGVSPYNEQFF. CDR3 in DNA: TGTGCCAGCAAGGTAGGAGTTTCACCCTACAATGAGCAGTTCTTC.

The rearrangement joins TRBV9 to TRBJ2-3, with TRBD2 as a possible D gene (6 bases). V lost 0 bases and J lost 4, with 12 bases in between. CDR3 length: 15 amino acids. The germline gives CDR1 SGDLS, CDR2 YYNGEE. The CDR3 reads CASSVGGREADTQYF. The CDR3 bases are TGTGCCAGCAGCGTAGGGGGCAGGGAGGCAGATACGCAGTATTTT.

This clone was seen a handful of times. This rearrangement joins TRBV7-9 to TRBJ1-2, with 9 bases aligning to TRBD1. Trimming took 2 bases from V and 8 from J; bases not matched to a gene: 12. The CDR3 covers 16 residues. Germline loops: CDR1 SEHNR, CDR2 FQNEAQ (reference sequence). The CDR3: CASSLTPPRQGEGYTF. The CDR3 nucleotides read TGTGCCAGCAGCTTAACCCCACCTCGACAGGGGGAAGGCTACACCTTC.

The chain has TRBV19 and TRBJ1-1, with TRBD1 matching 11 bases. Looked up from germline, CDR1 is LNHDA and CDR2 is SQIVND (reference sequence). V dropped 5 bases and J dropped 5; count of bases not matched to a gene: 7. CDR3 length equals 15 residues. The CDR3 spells CASSPRDRGWTEAFF. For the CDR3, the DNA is TGTGCCAGTAGTCCGCGGGACAGGGGGTGGACTGAAGCTTTCTTT.

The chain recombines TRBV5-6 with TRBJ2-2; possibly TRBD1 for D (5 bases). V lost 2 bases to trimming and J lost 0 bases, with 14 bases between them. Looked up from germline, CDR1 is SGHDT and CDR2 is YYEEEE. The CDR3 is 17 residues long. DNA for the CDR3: TGTGCCAGCAGCTTTTATACAGGAGATACGAACACCGGGGAGCTGTTTTTT. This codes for CASSFYTGDTNTGELFF.

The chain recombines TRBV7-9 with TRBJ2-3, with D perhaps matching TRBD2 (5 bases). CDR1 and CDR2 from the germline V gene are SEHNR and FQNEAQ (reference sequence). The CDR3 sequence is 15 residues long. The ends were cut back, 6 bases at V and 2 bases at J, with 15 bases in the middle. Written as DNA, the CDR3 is TGTGCCAGCAGTCCAGGCGGGTCCCACACAGATACGCAGTATTTT. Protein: CASSPGGSHTDTQYF.

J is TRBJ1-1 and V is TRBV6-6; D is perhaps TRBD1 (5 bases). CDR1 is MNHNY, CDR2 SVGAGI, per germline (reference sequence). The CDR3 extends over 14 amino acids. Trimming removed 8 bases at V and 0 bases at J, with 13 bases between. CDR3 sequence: CASSDGGLNTEAFF. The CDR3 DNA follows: TGTGCCAGCTCCGACGGGGGTCTGAACACTGAAGCTTTCTTT.

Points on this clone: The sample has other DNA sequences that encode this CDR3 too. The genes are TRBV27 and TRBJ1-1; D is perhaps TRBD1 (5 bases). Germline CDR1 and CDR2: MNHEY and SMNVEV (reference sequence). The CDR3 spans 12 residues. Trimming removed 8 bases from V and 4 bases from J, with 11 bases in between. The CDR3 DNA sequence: TGTGCCAGCCGCTCGGGGGGCACTGAAGCTTTCTTT. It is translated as CASRSGGTEAFF.

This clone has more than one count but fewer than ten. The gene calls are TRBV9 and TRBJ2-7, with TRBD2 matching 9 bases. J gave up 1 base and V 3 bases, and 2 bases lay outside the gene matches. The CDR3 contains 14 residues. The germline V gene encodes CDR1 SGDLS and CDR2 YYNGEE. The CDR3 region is CASSASGGSYEQYF. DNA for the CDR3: TGTGCCAGCAGCGCCAGCGGGGGGTCCTACGAGCAGTACTTC. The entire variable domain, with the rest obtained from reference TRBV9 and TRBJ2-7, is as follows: DSGVTQTPKHLITATGQRVTLRCSPRSGDLSVYWYQQSLDQGLQFLIQYYNGEERAKGNILERFSAQQFPDLHSELNLSSLELGDSALYFCASSASGGSYEQYFGPGTRLTVT.

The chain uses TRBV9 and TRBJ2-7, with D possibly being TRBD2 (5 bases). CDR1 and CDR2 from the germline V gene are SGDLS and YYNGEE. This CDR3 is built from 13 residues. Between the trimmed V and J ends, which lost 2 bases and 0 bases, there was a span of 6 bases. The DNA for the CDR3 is TGTGCCAGCAGCGTGGGAGACTCCTACGAGCAGTACTTC. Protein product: CASSVGDSYEQYF.

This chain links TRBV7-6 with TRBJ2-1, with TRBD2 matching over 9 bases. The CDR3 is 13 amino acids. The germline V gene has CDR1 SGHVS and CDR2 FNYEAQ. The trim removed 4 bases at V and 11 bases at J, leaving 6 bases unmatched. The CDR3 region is CASSSSSGIKQFF. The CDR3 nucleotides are TGTGCCAGCAGCTCCTCTAGCGGGATAAAGCAGTTCTTC. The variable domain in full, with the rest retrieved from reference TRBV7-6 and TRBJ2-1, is GAGVSQSPRYKVTKRGQDVALRCDPISGHVSLYWYRQALGQGPEFLTYFNYEAQQDKSGLPNDRFSAERPEGSISTLTIQRTEQRDSAMYRCASSSSSGIKQFFGPGTRLTVL.

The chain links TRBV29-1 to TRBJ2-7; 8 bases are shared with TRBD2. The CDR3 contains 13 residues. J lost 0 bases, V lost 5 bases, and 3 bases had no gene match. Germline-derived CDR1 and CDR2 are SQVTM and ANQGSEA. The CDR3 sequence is CSVLSGSSYEQYF. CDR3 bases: TGCAGCGTTTTAAGCGGGAGCTCCTACGAGCAGTACTTC.

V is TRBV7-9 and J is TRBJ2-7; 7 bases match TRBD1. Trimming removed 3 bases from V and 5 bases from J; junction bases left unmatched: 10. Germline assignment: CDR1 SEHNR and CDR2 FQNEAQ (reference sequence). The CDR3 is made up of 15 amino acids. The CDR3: CASSLGQGVYHEQYF. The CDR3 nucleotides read TGTGCCAGCAGCTTGGGTCAGGGGGTTTACCACGAGCAGTACTTC.

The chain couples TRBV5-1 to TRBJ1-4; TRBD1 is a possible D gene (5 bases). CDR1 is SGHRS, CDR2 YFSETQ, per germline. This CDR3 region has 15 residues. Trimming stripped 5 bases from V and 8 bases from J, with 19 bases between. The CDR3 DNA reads TGCGCCAGCAGATTCTGGGGGACTCTAGGGGAAAAACTGTTTTTT. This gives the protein CASRFWGTLGEKLFF. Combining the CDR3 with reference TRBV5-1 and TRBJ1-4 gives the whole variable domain KAGVTQTPRYLIKTRGQQVTLSCSPISGHRSVSWYQQTPGQGLQFLFEYFSETQRNKGNFPGRFSGRQFSNSRSEMNVSTLELGDSALYLCASRFWGTLGEKLFFGSGTQLSVL.

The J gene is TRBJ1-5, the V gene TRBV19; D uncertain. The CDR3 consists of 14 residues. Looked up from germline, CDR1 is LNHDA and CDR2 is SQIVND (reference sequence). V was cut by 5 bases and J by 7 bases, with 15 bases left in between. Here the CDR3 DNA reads TGTGCCAGTAGTCCTGGAGCTAATAAGCAGCCCCAGCATTTT. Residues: CASSPGANKQPQHF.

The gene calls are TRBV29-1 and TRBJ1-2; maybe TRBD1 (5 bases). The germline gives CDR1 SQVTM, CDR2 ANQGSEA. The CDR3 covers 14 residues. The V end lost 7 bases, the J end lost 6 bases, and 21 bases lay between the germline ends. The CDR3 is CSAGRVAGKNGYTF. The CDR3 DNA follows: TGCAGCGCCGGAAGGGTAGCAGGGAAGAATGGCTACACCTTC.

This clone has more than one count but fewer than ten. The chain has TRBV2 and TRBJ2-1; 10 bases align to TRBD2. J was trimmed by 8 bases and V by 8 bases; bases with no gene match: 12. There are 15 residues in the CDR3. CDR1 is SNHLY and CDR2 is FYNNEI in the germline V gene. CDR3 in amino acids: CASLLEREGQYEQFF. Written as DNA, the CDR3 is TGTGCCAGCCTATTAGAGCGGGAGGGCCAATATGAGCAGTTCTTC. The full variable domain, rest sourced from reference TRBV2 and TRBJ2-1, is EPEVTQTPSHQVTQMGQEVILRCVPISNHLYFYWYRQILGQKVEFLVSFYNNEISEKSEIFDDQFSVERPDGSNFTLKIRSTKLEDSAMYFCASLLEREGQYEQFFGPGTRLTVL.

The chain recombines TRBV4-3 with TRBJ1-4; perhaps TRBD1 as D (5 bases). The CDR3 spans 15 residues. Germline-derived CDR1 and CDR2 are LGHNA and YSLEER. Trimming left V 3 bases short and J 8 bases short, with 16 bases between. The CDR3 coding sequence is TGCGCCAGCAGCCACGGAGCGGGGGGAGGAGAAAAACTGTTTTTT. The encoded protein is CASSHGAGGGEKLFF.

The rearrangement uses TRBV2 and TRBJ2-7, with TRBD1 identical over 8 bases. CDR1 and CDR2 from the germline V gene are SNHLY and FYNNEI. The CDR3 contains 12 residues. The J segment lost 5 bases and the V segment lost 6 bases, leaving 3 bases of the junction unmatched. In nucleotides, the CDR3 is TGTGCCAGCAGGGGGGACAGGAACGAGCAGTACTTC. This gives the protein CASRGDRNEQYF.

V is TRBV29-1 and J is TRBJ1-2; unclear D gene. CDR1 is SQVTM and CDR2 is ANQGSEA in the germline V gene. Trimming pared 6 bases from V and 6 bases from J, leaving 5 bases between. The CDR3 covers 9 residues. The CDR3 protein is CSVENGYTF. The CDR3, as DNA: TGCAGCGTGGAGAATGGCTACACCTTC.